Below, 15 T cell receptor beta chains from the same sample are listed, as sequenced in a study of blood T cell repertoires in COVID-19. Generated by immunoSEQ multiplex PCR, the TCRdb table keeps only in-frame clones and is missing some. The sample gives some 200,000 clones, around 86% of which show up once; about 8.9% is in the top ten. The source material was PBMCs or T cells enriched from blood (not recorded which). These receptors were collected from a woman in her 50s with acute COVID-19.

The sample holds a few counts of this clone. This sequence joins TRBV12-3 or TRBV12-4 and TRBJ2-1; the match to TRBD1 covers 8 bases. The CDR3 runs 12 residues. Losses at the gene ends were 6 bases for V and 7 bases for J; bases not matched to a gene: 2. The chain's CDR3 is CASRRQGNEQFF. The DNA of the CDR3 is TGTGCCAGCAGGCGACAGGGGAATGAGCAGTTCTTC.

The chain joins TRBV7-9 to TRBJ2-7; 8 bases align to TRBD1. The V gene end was trimmed by 1 base and the J gene end by 2 bases; junction bases not matched to a gene: 1. CDR1 is SEHNR, CDR2 FQNEAQ, per germline (reference sequence). The CDR3 runs 14 residues. CDR3 sequence (DNA): TGTGCCAGCAGCTTAGGGACAGGGCCCTACGAGCAGTACTTC. This translates into CASSLGTGPYEQYF. Based on the CDR3 plus reference TRBV7-9 and TRBJ2-7, the full variable domain is DTGVSQNPRHKITKRGQNVTFRCDPISEHNRLYWYRQTLGQGPEFLTYFQNEAQLEKSRLLSDRFSAERPKGSFSTLEIQRTEQGDSAMYLCASSLGTGPYEQYFGPGTRLTVT.

This chain joins TRBV18 and TRBJ1-5; perhaps TRBD1 as D (6 bases). CDR1 is KGHSH, CDR2 LQKENI, per germline. This CDR3 contains 14 residues. Trimming left V 3 bases short and J 4 bases short, with 10 bases between. The CDR3 DNA is TGTGCCAGCTCACCGTACGACAGGAATCAGCCCCAGCATTTT. As protein: CASSPYDRNQPQHF.

The V gene is TRBV7-8, the J gene TRBJ1-5, with D unclear. Germline V gene sequence: CDR1 SGHVS, CDR2 FQNEAQ. V lost 5 bases to trimming and J lost 4 bases, with 9 bases between them. CDR3 size: 13 residues. CDR3 sequence: CASSPNTNQPQHF. CDR3 DNA sequence: TGTGCCAGCAGCCCCAACACGAATCAGCCCCAGCATTTT.

V is TRBV21-1 and J is TRBJ2-7; the table's D call, TRBD1, has no DNA check behind it. TRBV21-1 is a known pseudogene. CDR3 length: 12 residues. The CDR3 DNA is TGTGCCAGCGTTGGGACAGGCGATTCGGCGTACTTC. This translates into CASVGTGDSAYF.

The table lists this clone with a count of one. This rearrangement joins TRBV7-6 to TRBJ2-5; D is perhaps TRBD2 (6 bases). The CDR3 is made up of 14 amino acids. CDR1 is SGHVS, CDR2 FNYEAQ, per germline. Trimming shortened V by 1 base and J by 5 bases, and 11 bases separated the two germline ends. CDR3 in amino acids: CASSLEEGSETQYF. The CDR3 region has the DNA TGTGCCAGCAGCTTAGAGGAGGGCTCGGAGACCCAGTACTTC.

The V call is TRBV6-5, the J call TRBJ2-1; 8 bases map to TRBD2. The CDR3 has 16 residues. Germline V CDR1 and CDR2: MNHEY, SVGAGI. V lost 4 bases to trimming and J lost 1 base; unmatched junction nucleotides: 6. The CDR3 protein is CASSSPTGGSYNEQFF. In nucleotides, the CDR3 is TGTGCCAGCAGTTCCCCAACGGGGGGGTCCTACAATGAGCAGTTCTTC.

V usage is TRBV28 and J usage is TRBJ1-2; 7 bases agree with TRBD1. V dropped 2 bases and J dropped 4; count of bases not matched to a gene: 4. The CDR3 has 14 residues. Per the germline V gene, CDR1 is MDHEN and CDR2 is SYDVKM. The CDR3 region has the DNA TGTGCCAGCAGTTTAAGTCAGGGGGGCTATGGCTACACCTTC. It encodes CASSLSQGGYGYTF.

The gene calls are TRBV5-4 and TRBJ2-1; 8 bases match TRBD2. The CDR3 extends over 14 amino acids. V was clipped by 1 base and J by 8 bases; unmatched bases: 5. In germline, CDR1 is SGHNT, CDR2 YYREEE (reference sequence). The CDR3 loop reads CASSLTGGPYEQFF. CDR3 DNA sequence: TGTGCCAGCAGCTTGACGGGAGGGCCGTATGAGCAGTTCTTC. Variable domain in full (rest from reference TRBV5-4 and TRBJ2-1): ETGVTQSPTHLIKTRGQQVTLRCSSQSGHNTVSWYQQALGQGPQFIFQYYREEENGRGNFPPRFSGLQFPNYSSELNVNALELDDSALYLCASSLTGGPYEQFFGPGTRLTVL.

The chain recombines TRBV29-1 with TRBJ2-3; D is ambiguous. Germline values: CDR1 SQVTM, CDR2 ANQGSEA. V gave up 4 bases and J gave up 8 bases, with 16 bases separating them. The CDR3 spans 13 residues. CDR3 in DNA: TGCAGCGTTGTCTACCTACTTTCCCGTACGCAGTATTTT. Translating it yields CSVVYLLSRTQYF.

The genes are TRBV10-3 and TRBJ2-5; the D gene is possibly TRBD1 (5 bases). There are 16 residues in the CDR3. The germline gives CDR1 ENHRY, CDR2 SYGVKD. V lost 2 bases to trimming and J lost 2 bases, with 15 bases between them. CDR3 coding DNA: TGTGCCATCAGTGAGAGGCAGGGTCTAGGGCAAGAGACCCAGTACTTC. Amino acids: CAISERQGLGQETQYF.

The rearrangement joins TRBV28 to TRBJ1-5, with 8 bases lining up with TRBD1. V lost 4 bases to trimming and J lost 0 bases; unmatched junction nucleotides: 11. The CDR3 is made up of 18 amino acids. Germline CDR1 and CDR2: MDHEN and SYDVKM. The CDR3 DNA follows: TGTGCCAGCAGTTCGGCGACGACAGGGGTATATAGCAATCAGCCCCAGCATTTT. It specifies CASSSATTGVYSNQPQHF.

The V and J genes are TRBV19 and TRBJ1-2; D unclear. From germline, CDR1 is LNHDA and CDR2 SQIVND (reference sequence). The CDR3 runs 13 residues. The ends were cut back, 7 bases at V and 8 bases at J, with 17 bases in the middle. The CDR3 DNA follows: TGTGCCAGTACTCAACCGGGGTCGGGAGGCTACACCTTC. Its protein is CASTQPGSGGYTF.

This chain links TRBV2 with TRBJ2-1, with 13 bases fitting TRBD2. J lost 7 bases, V lost 8 bases, and 5 bases had no gene match. Germline V gene data show CDR1 as SNHLY and CDR2 as FYNNEI. This CDR3 contains 14 residues. The chain's CDR3 is CASGTSGVANEQFF. Here the CDR3 DNA reads TGTGCCAGCGGGACTAGCGGGGTAGCTAATGAGCAGTTCTTC.

The V gene is TRBV6-5, the J gene TRBJ1-4; D is undetermined. Trimming removed 6 bases from V and 7 bases from J, with 15 bases in between. This CDR3 spans 14 amino acids. Germline CDR1 reads MNHEY; CDR2 reads SVGAGI. In DNA, the CDR3 is TGTGCCAGCAGCTACGCCATTTCGGGTGAAAAACTGTTTTTT. It translates to CASSYAISGEKLFF.